The 18 T cell receptor beta chains below all came from one sample that was sequenced in a study of T cell responses to AZD1222 COVID-19 vaccine. The repertoire was sequenced with immunoSEQ multiplex PCR; TCRdb's copy has only in-frame clones and lacks some. Among 100,000 to 150,000 clones, roughly 85% were seen once, and the ten largest hold 1.5% to 2%. Sample: peripheral blood, taken on day 0 of AZD1222 vaccination. The source is an adult in good health.

The rearrangement uses TRBV7-9 and TRBJ1-1; 9 bases are a match to TRBD1. J gave up 1 base and V 5 bases, and 5 bases lay outside the gene matches. The CDR3 is made up of 15 amino acids. CDR1 is SEHNR, CDR2 FQNEAQ, per germline (reference sequence). The CDR3 sequence is CASSPRTGANTEAFF. CDR3 bases: TGTGCCAGCAGCCCTAGGACAGGGGCGAACACTGAAGCTTTCTTT.

The chain joins TRBV10-3 to TRBJ1-2; TRBD1 agrees at 8 bases. Germline V gene data show CDR1 as ENHRY and CDR2 as SYGVKD. V trimming: 5 bases; J trimming: 5 bases; junction bases outside the gene matches: 7. This CDR3 comprises 14 residues. The CDR3 coding sequence is TGTGCCATCAGTCGGCAGGGGGCAGATTATGGCTACACCTTC. Its translation is CAISRQGADYGYTF.

V is TRBV4-1 and J is TRBJ1-6; 8 bases map to TRBD1. The CDR3 covers 15 residues. V shed 5 bases, J shed 8 bases, and the junction held 8 bases outside the gene matches. Germline V lookup: CDR1 MGHRA, CDR2 YSYEKL. The CDR3 is CASSLSLTGDSPLHF. The CDR3 nucleotides are TGCGCCAGCAGCTTAAGTTTGACAGGGGATTCACCCCTCCACTTT.

The rearrangement links TRBV15 to TRBJ2-7; D is possibly TRBD2 (5 bases). The germline V gene has CDR1 LNHNV and CDR2 YYDKDF (reference sequence). Trimming cost V 5 bases and J 1 base, with 15 bases left between them. The CDR3 extends over 15 amino acids. CDR3 region: CATSGGAGPSYEQYF. CDR3 nucleotide sequence: TGTGCCACCAGCGGAGGCGCCGGACCTTCCTACGAGCAGTACTTC.

The chain carries TRBV6-2 or TRBV6-3 and TRBJ2-1; D might be TRBD2 (6 bases). The CDR3 loop spans 15 amino acids. The V gene lost 5 bases and the J gene lost 8 bases, with 19 bases spanning the gap. Germline loops: CDR1 MNHEY, CDR2 SVGEGT. The CDR3 DNA reads TGTGCCAGCAGTCCCCAGCGGCTAGCTAGCGATGAGCAGTTCTTC. Translating it yields CASSPQRLASDEQFF.

The chain uses TRBV7-2 and TRBJ1-1; D gene ambiguous. The CDR3 totals 12 residues. From germline, CDR1 is SGHTA and CDR2 FQGNSA. V was pared by 2 bases and J by 4 bases, with 5 bases between. This CDR3 reads CASSLLGTEAFF. DNA of the CDR3: TGTGCCAGCAGCTTATTGGGCACTGAAGCTTTCTTT.

CDR3 bases: TGTGCCAGCAGAGACAGGGTACAGTCGATGAGCTATGGCTACACCTTC. This encodes CASRDRVQSMSYGYTF. This chain links TRBV7-9 with TRBJ1-2, with 7 bases that match TRBD1. V was pared by 6 bases and J by 4 bases, with 14 bases of the junction left unmatched. The CDR3 spans 16 residues. CDR1 and CDR2 from the germline V gene are SEHNR and FQNEAQ (reference sequence).

This chain joins TRBV18 and TRBJ1-3; D is uncertain. Trimming shortened V by 0 bases and J by 0 bases, and 9 bases separated the two germline ends. CDR3 size: 16 residues. Germline V lookup: CDR1 KGHSH, CDR2 LQKENI. The CDR3 sequence: CASSPPSAHSGNTIYF. The CDR3 DNA is TGTGCCAGCTCACCACCGTCAGCACACTCTGGAAACACCATATATTTT.

This chain uses TRBV18 with TRBJ1-1; 7 bases line up with TRBD1. Germline V gene data show CDR1 as KGHSH and CDR2 as LQKENI. The CDR3 loop spans 17 amino acids. J was trimmed by 3 bases and V by 1 base; bases with no gene match: 11. The CDR3 region has the DNA TGTGCCAGCTCACCACGGAGGGGGCGCGAATTCGACACTGAAGCTTTCTTT. Its translation: CASSPRRGREFDTEAFF. Drawing the rest from reference TRBV18 and TRBJ1-1, the complete variable domain is NAGVMQNPRHLVRRRGQEARLRCSPMKGHSHVYWYRQLPEEGLKFMVYLQKENIIDESGMPKERFSAEFPKEGPSILRIQQVVRGDSAAYFCASSPRRGREFDTEAFFGQGTRLTVV.

The chain joins TRBV4-2 to TRBJ2-5, with a tentative D call TRBD1 (6 bases). Germline V lookup: CDR1 LGHNA, CDR2 YNFKEQ. The V gene lost 0 bases and the J gene lost 3 bases, with 8 bases spanning the gap. CDR3 length: 14 residues. For the CDR3, the DNA is TGTGCCAGCAGCCAAGATCAGGGGAAAGAGACCCAGTACTTC. Amino acids: CASSQDQGKETQYF.

For the CDR3, the DNA is TGTGCCAGCAGCCTTAAGGGGGGGTCTAATTCACCCCTCCACTTT. Translation: CASSLKGGSNSPLHF. The genes are TRBV3-1 (or the pseudogene TRBV3-2) and TRBJ1-6; possible D gene TRBD1, 6 bases. Trimming pared 4 bases from V and 6 bases from J, leaving 13 bases between. Germline CDR1 is LGHDT and CDR2 is YNNKEL (reference sequence). CDR3 size: 15 residues.

This sequence joins TRBV7-9 and TRBJ1-2; D is possibly TRBD1 (6 bases). CDR1 and CDR2 (germline): SEHNR, FQNEAQ (reference sequence). CDR3 length: 16 residues. V was pared by 7 bases and J by 0 bases, with 18 bases between. CDR3 nucleotides: TGTGCCAGCAACTTGGCAGGGGCCCCAGCTAACTATGGCTACACCTTC. This encodes CASNLAGAPANYGYTF.

For this clone: An end of the junction differs from the germline gene, which may be a read error. V and J are TRBV7-7 and TRBJ2-5, with 14 bases that match TRBD2. CDR3 size: 18 residues. The germline gives CDR1 SSHAT, CDR2 FNYEAQ (reference sequence). CDR3 DNA sequence: TGTGCTAGCAGCTTAGGGAGTGGGGGACTAGCGGGAGTAGAGACCCAGTACTTC. It codes for CASSLGSGGLAGVETQYF.

This sequence joins TRBV15 and TRBJ1-1; D is possibly TRBD1 (5 bases). The CDR3 covers 14 residues. Trimming removed 3 bases at V and 4 bases at J, with 12 bases between. Per the germline V gene, CDR1 is LNHNV and CDR2 is YYDKDF (reference sequence). CDR3 coding DNA: TGTGCCACCAGCAGCGTTATTAGGGGCACTGAAGCTTTCTTT. Its translation: CATSSVIRGTEAFF.

The genes are TRBV15 and TRBJ2-4; D is uncertain. The V end lost 3 bases, the J end lost 0 bases, and 15 bases lay between the germline ends. The CDR3 spans 17 residues. Germline assignment: CDR1 LNHNV and CDR2 YYDKDF (reference sequence). Written as DNA, the CDR3 is TGTGCCACCAGCAGTAAGTTAGGGAATTTAGCCAAAAACATTCAGTACTTC. Translating gives CATSSKLGNLAKNIQYF.

The chain employs TRBV2 and TRBJ1-1; TRBD1 might be the D (5 bases). V was pared by 6 bases and J by 5 bases, with 16 bases between. Germline loops: CDR1 SNHLY, CDR2 FYNNEI. This CDR3 contains 14 residues. DNA of the CDR3: TGTGCCAGCAGGAAGCAGGGCCTACGGACTGAAGCTTTCTTT. Translating gives CASRKQGLRTEAFF. Full variable domain (remainder filled in from reference TRBV2 and TRBJ1-1): EPEVTQTPSHQVTQMGQEVILRCVPISNHLYFYWYRQILGQKVEFLVSFYNNEISEKSEIFDDQFSVERPDGSNFTLKIRSTKLEDSAMYFCASRKQGLRTEAFFGQGTRLTVV.

The V gene is TRBV19, the J gene TRBJ2-1; 10 bases map to TRBD2. V lost 7 bases to trimming and J lost 0 bases; unmatched junction nucleotides: 12. Per germline, CDR1 LNHDA and CDR2 SQIVND (reference sequence). The CDR3 covers 18 residues. The CDR3 spells CASKASGGGTSSYNEQFF. CDR3 bases: TGTGCCAGTAAGGCTAGCGGGGGAGGTACCAGCTCCTACAATGAGCAGTTCTTC.

A few counts support this clone. This chain links TRBV28 with TRBJ1-2; tentatively, D is TRBD1 (5 bases). Germline V lookup: CDR1 MDHEN, CDR2 SYDVKM. The CDR3 covers 13 residues. V lost 8 bases and J lost 4, with 14 bases in between. CDR3 protein: CASQMGGVYGYTF. Here the CDR3 DNA reads TGTGCCAGCCAAATGGGAGGGGTCTATGGCTACACCTTC.